This TCR beta chain was captured in a study of CD8 T cells in acute hepatitis C reinfection. Study-wide background: Sequences come from NS3-1073-specific CD8+ T cells, during acute infection and after clearance. General study points: A V04-02/J02-02 clonotype was among around 13 public ones, independent of outcome.

The CDR3 totals 13 residues. Trimming took 3 bases from V and 10 from J, leaving 15 bases between them. Germline loops: CDR1 SNHLY, CDR2 FYNNEI. Time point: naive CD8 control sorted from an acute-time-point sample. Method: immunoSEQ multiplex PCR; TCRdb's copy keeps in-frame clones and lacks some. The repertoire consists of around 36,000 clones, with approximately 85% occurring once and the leading ten covering approximately 11%. About this clone: The antigen remains unidentified.

Sequenced input: naive CD8+ T cells from PBMCs. The chain has TRBV2 and TRBJ1-2; D remains unclear. The receptor comes from a woman between 18 and 29 years old who spontaneously cleared hepatitis C infection. The CDR3 DNA is TGTGCCAGCAGTGATGGAGGGTTGTTCACCTACACCTTC. Amino acid sequence: CASSDGGLFTYTF.